The next 19 T cell receptor beta chains were all read from a single sample in a study of cytomegalovirus exposure and HLA in healthy donors. The PCR used 60 Vbeta and 13 Jbeta primers. Sequenced by immunoSEQ multiplex PCR; TCRdb stores in-frame clones only, minus some. The table has roughly 200,000 clones, approximately 85% seen once. Sequences were obtained from PBMCs. These receptors originate from a woman between 45 and 65 years old in good health and CMV-seronegative.

J is TRBJ2-1 and V is TRBV14; TRBD2 agrees at 7 bases. With V trimmed by 5 bases and J by 9 bases, 10 bases remained unmatched. This CDR3 has 14 amino acids. Germline values: CDR1 SGHDN, CDR2 FVKESK. CDR3 in DNA: TGTGCCAGCAGCAGGGACTACGAAACGGTTGAGCAGTTCTTC. This sequence encodes CASSRDYETVEQFF.

This chain links TRBV4-3 with TRBJ2-1; no reliable D call. The CDR3 length is 14 residues. The V end lost 0 bases, the J end lost 5 bases, and 8 bases lay between the germline ends. Germline CDR1 and CDR2: LGHNA and YSLEER. The CDR3 reads CASSQEPRDNEQFF. CDR3 sequence (DNA): TGCGCCAGCAGCCAAGAGCCCCGGGACAATGAGCAGTTCTTC.

This clone was seen a handful of times. This chain links TRBV7-8 with TRBJ2-1; weak D call: TRBD2 (6 bases). The CDR3 extends over 18 amino acids. Between the trimmed V and J ends, which lost 2 bases and 4 bases, there was a span of 21 bases. Germline-derived CDR1 and CDR2 are SGHVS and FQNEAQ. The CDR3 loop is CASSLRPLGRGPYNEQFF. CDR3 DNA: TGTGCCAGCAGCTTAAGGCCCTTGGGGCGGGGCCCTTACAATGAGCAGTTCTTC.

The chain recombines TRBV7-2 with TRBJ2-7; D is possibly TRBD1 (5 bases). Germline loops: CDR1 SGHTA, CDR2 FQGNSA. The CDR3 consists of 14 residues. V was pared by 1 base and J by 2 bases, with 9 bases between. The CDR3 protein is CASSLDYRTYEQYF. CDR3 in DNA: TGTGCCAGCAGCTTAGACTACAGGACCTACGAGCAGTACTTC.

The chain couples TRBV5-6 to TRBJ1-4; 7 nucleotides match TRBD1. Losses at the gene ends were 3 bases for V and 0 bases for J; bases not matched to a gene: 8. Looked up from germline, CDR1 is SGHDT and CDR2 is YYEEEE. The CDR3 is 17 amino acids. The CDR3 reads CASSSWTGRATNEKLFF. CDR3 nucleotide sequence: TGTGCCAGCAGCTCCTGGACAGGCCGCGCAACTAATGAAAAACTGTTTTTT.

The chain has TRBV6-6 and TRBJ2-2, with 9 bases matching TRBD2. Germline V gives CDR1 MNHNY, CDR2 SVGAGI (reference sequence). The CDR3 is made up of 16 amino acids. V shed 11 bases and J 7 bases; nucleotides not matched to a gene: 17. The CDR3 loop is CAGSRGGRAGGGELFF. The CDR3 DNA reads TGTGCCGGTTCTCGGGGCGGGAGGGCCGGGGGCGGGGAGCTGTTTTTT.

On this clone itself: The same CDR3 arises from other DNA sequences in this sample as well. The chain recombines TRBV9 with TRBJ2-5, with a weak D call TRBD2 (6 bases). The germline V and J ends were trimmed by 1 base and 5 bases, with 15 bases remaining between them. The CDR3 is 15 residues long. Germline-derived CDR1 and CDR2 are SGDLS and YYNGEE. The CDR3 nucleotides read TGTGCCAGCAGCGTATACGGGAGACGGGAGGAGACCCAGTACTTC. Its protein product is CASSVYGRREETQYF.

This chain joins TRBV28 and TRBJ2-6; 7 bases line up with TRBD2. There are 15 residues in the CDR3. V was pared by 7 bases and J by 0 bases, with 3 bases of the junction left unmatched. CDR1 is MDHEN and CDR2 is SYDVKM in the germline V gene. In nucleotides, the CDR3 is TGTGCCAGCATCCCGGGAGGCTCTGGGGCCAACGTCCTGACTTTC. This gives the protein CASIPGGSGANVLTF.

This sequence joins TRBV29-1 and TRBJ1-2; 9 nucleotides line up with TRBD1. The germline V gene encodes CDR1 SQVTM and CDR2 ANQGSEA. The CDR3 extends over 11 amino acids. With V trimmed by 4 bases and J by 7 bases, 1 base remained unmatched. The CDR3 loop reads CSVATGGGYTF. The CDR3 DNA reads as TGCAGCGTTGCGACAGGGGGTGGCTACACCTTC.

This clone has just a few counts. J is TRBJ2-7 and V is TRBV4-3; 8 bases fit TRBD1. The length of the CDR3 is 16 residues. V gave up 3 bases and J gave up 3 bases; unmatched junction bases: 10. CDR1 is LGHNA, CDR2 YSLEER, per germline. The CDR3 bases are TGCGCCAGCAGCCACCACAGGGGGGATCGCGTCTACGAGCAGTACTTC. Residues: CASSHHRGDRVYEQYF.

The V and J genes are TRBV6-6 and TRBJ1-4; D is possibly TRBD1 (5 bases). The V and J ends lost 5 bases and 8 bases respectively, with 18 bases between them. The CDR3 is 15 amino acids. CDR1 and CDR2 from the germline V gene are MNHNY and SVGAGI (reference sequence). The CDR3 reads CASSHLQGGGEKLFF. CDR3 DNA: TGTGCCAGCAGTCACCTGCAGGGAGGAGGAGAAAAACTGTTTTTT.

The rearrangement links TRBV18 to TRBJ1-5; 9 bases align to TRBD1. CDR1 and CDR2 (germline): KGHSH, LQKENI. CDR3 length: 15 residues. The J segment lost 6 bases and the V segment lost 3 bases, leaving 6 bases of the junction unmatched. The CDR3 DNA follows: TGTGCCAGCTCACCTGTGGGACAGGGCGTTCAGCCCCAGCATTTT. It yields the protein CASSPVGQGVQPQHF.

The chain uses TRBV4-3 and TRBJ2-3, with 8 nucleotides matching TRBD2. Losses at the gene ends were 4 bases for V and 3 bases for J; bases not matched to a gene: 6. The CDR3 length is 15 residues. The germline CDR1 and CDR2 sequences are LGHNA and YSLEER. The CDR3 nucleotides read TGCGCCAGCAGCCTATTAAGCGGGAGAACAGATACGCAGTATTTT. This gives the protein CASSLLSGRTDTQYF.

The chain combines TRBV5-1 with TRBJ2-7; D might be TRBD2 (5 bases). Germline V lookup: CDR1 SGHRS, CDR2 YFSETQ. This CDR3 contains 13 residues. The V and J ends lost 0 bases and 3 bases respectively, with 7 bases between them. CDR3 sequence: CASSLEGDYEQYF. CDR3 DNA sequence: TGCGCCAGCAGCTTGGAGGGAGACTACGAGCAGTACTTC. Full variable domain (remainder filled in from reference TRBV5-1 and TRBJ2-7): KAGVTQTPRYLIKTRGQQVTLSCSPISGHRSVSWYQQTPGQGLQFLFEYFSETQRNKGNFPGRFSGRQFSNSRSEMNVSTLELGDSALYLCASSLEGDYEQYFGPGTRLTVT.

The V gene is TRBV21-1, the J gene TRBJ2-3; TRBD1 was called by the table and not checked on the DNA. TRBV21-1 is an annotated pseudogene. The CDR3 length is 18 residues. In DNA form, the CDR3 reads TGTGCCAGCACCCGGGTGTCAGGGGATGTGCGCAGCACAGATACGCAGTATTTT. Protein product: CASTRVSGDVRSTDTQYF.

The rearrangement joins TRBV5-8 to TRBJ2-7, with TRBD1 identical over 8 bases. The V segment lost 5 bases and the J segment 3 bases; nucleotides outside the gene matches: 25. The CDR3 totals 20 residues. The germline gives CDR1 SGHTS, CDR2 YDEGEE. The CDR3: CASRLQFQGLDRVYNYEQYF. CDR3 nucleotides: TGTGCCAGCAGACTGCAATTTCAAGGGTTGGACAGGGTGTATAACTACGAGCAGTACTTC.

This sequence joins TRBV7-3 and TRBJ1-3; D perhaps matches TRBD1 (6 bases). This CDR3 has 16 amino acids. V was shortened by 2 bases and J by 0 bases, with 11 bases between the two germline ends. The germline CDR1 and CDR2 sequences are SGHTA and FQGTGA. The CDR3 sequence: CASSLGGPSSGNTIYF. The CDR3 DNA reads as TGTGCCAGCAGCTTAGGGGGCCCGAGCTCTGGAAACACCATATATTTT.

This clone was observed a single time. The chain has TRBV6-1 and TRBJ2-3; TRBD2 aligns across 8 bases. Per germline, CDR1 MNHNS and CDR2 SASEGT. V was pared by 1 base and J by 2 bases, with 11 bases of the junction left unmatched. The CDR3 has 18 residues. The CDR3 nucleotides are TGTGCCAGCAGTGAAGGTTTGGTAGCGGGGTCTATCACAGATACGCAGTATTTT. The encoded protein is CASSEGLVAGSITDTQYF.

The chain combines TRBV28 with TRBJ1-1; 9 bases line up with TRBD1. This CDR3 has 14 residues. Germline lookup yields CDR1 MDHEN and CDR2 SYDVKM. Unmatched junction bases numbered 6, after V lost 5 bases and J lost 5 bases. The CDR3 coding sequence is TGTGCCAGCAGTCCTACAGGGGGCTATACTGAAGCTTTCTTT. Amino acids: CASSPTGGYTEAFF. The full variable domain, completed using reference TRBV28 and TRBJ1-1, is DVKVTQSSRYLVKRTGEKVFLECVQDMDHENMFWYRQDPGLGLRLIYFSYDVKMKEKGDIPEGYSVSREKKERFSLILESASTNQTSMYLCASSPTGGYTEAFFGQGTRLTVV.